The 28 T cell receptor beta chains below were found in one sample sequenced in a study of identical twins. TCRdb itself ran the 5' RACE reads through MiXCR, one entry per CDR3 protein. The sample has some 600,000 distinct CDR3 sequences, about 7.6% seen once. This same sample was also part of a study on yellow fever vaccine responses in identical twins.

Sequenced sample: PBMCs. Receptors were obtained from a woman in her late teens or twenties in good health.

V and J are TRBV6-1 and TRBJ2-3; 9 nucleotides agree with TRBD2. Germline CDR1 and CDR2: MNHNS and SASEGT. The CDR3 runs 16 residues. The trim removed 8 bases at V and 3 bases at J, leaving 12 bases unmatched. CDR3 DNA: TGTGCCAGCTCAAGACAGCTAGCGGGAAAAACAGATACGCAGTATTTT. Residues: CASSRQLAGKTDTQYF.

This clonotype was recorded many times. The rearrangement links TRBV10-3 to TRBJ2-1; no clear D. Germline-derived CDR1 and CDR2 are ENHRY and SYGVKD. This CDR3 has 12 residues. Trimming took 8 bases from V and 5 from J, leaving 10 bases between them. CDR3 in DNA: TGTGCCATCGGTCGGCCGAACAATGAGCAGTTCTTC. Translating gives CAIGRPNNEQFF.

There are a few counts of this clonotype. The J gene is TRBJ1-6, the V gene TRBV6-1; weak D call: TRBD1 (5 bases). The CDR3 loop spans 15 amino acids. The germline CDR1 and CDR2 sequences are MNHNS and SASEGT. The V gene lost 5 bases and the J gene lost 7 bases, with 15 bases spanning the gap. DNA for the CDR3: TGTGCCAGCAGTCGGACCGGGACCCTAAATTCACCCCTCCACTTT. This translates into CASSRTGTLNSPLHF.

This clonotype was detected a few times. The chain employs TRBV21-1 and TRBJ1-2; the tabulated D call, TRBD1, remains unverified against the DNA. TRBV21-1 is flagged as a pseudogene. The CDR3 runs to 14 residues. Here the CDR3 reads CASSKTGACYGYTF. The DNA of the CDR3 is TGTGCCAGCAGCAAAACAGGGGCTTGTTATGGCTACACCTTC.

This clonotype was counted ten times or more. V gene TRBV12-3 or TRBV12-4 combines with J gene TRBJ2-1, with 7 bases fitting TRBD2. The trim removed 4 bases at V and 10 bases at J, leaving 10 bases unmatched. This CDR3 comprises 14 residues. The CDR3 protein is CASSSIAGPQEQFF. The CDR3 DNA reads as TGTGCCAGCAGTTCGATAGCGGGCCCCCAAGAGCAGTTCTTC.

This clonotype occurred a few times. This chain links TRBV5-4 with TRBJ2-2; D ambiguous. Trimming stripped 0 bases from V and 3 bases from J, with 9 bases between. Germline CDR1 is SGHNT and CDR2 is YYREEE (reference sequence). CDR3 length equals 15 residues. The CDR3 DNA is TGTGCCAGCAGCTTGGAGGGCTCCCACACCGGGGAGCTGTTTTTT. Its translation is CASSLEGSHTGELFF.

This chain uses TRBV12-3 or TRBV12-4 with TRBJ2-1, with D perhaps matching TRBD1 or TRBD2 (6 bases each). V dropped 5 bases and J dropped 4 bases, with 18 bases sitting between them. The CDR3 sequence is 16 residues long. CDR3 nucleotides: TGTGCCAGCAGTCCTACTCTGGGGGGCCCATACAATGAGCAGTTCTTC. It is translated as CASSPTLGGPYNEQFF.

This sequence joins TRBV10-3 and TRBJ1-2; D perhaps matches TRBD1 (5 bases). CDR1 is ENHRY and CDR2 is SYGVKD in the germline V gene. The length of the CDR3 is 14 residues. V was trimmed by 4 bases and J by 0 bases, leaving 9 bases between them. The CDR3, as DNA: TGTGCCATCAGTGTTGGGGGAACTAACTATGGCTACACCTTC. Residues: CAISVGGTNYGYTF.

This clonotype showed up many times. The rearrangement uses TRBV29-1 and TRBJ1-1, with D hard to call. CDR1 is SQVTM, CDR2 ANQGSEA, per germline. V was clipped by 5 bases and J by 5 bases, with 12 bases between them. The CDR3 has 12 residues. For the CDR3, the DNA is TGCAGCGTTTACAAGACTGGGACTGAAGCTTTCTTT. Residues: CSVYKTGTEAFF.

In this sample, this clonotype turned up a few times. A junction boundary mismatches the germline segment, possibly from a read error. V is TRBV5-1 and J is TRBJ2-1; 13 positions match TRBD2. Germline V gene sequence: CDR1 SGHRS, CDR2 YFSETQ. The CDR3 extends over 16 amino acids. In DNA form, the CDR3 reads TGCGCTAGCAGCTACGGACTAGCGGGAGACGGGAATGAGCAGTTCTTC. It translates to CASSYGLAGDGNEQFF.

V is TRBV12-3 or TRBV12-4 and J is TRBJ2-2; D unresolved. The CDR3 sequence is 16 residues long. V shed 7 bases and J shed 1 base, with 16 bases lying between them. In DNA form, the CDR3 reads TGTGCCAGCACCCCAAGCCGCCTGGGGAACACCGGGGAGCTGTTTTTT. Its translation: CASTPSRLGNTGELFF.

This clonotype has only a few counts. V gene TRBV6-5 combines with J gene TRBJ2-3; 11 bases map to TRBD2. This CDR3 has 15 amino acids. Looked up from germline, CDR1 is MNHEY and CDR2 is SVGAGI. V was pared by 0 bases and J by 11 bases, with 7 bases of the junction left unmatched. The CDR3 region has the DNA TGTGCCAGCAGTTACTCTAGCGGGAGGGCCCGCGTGCAGTATTTT. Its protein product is CASSYSSGRARVQYF.

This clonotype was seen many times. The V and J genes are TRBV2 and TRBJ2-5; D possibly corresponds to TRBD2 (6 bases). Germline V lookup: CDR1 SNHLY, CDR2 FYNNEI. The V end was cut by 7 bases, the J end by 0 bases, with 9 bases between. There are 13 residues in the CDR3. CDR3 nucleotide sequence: TGTGCCAGCATAGCGGAGTACCAAGAGACCCAGTACTTC. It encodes CASIAEYQETQYF.

For the CDR3, the DNA is TGTGCCAGCAGTGAAGAGATAGTACTTGGCTACACCTTC. Amino acids: CASSEEIVLGYTF. The gene calls are TRBV6-1 and TRBJ1-2; no definite D call. V was cut by 1 base and J by 7 bases, with 10 bases left in between. CDR1 MNHNS and CDR2 SASEGT come from the germline V gene. This CDR3 has 13 residues.

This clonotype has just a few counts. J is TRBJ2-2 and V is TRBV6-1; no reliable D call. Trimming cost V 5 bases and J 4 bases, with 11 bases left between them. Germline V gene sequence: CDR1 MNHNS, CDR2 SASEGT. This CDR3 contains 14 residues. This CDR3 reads CASSTNLVTGELFF. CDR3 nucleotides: TGTGCCAGCAGTACGAACTTGGTCACCGGGGAGCTGTTTTTT.

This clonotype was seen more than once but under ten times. The CDR3: CATSKGETQYF. The CDR3 DNA reads TGTGCCACCTCGAAGGGAGAGACCCAGTACTTC. This chain joins TRBV7-9 and TRBJ2-5; D ambiguous. Trimming removed 10 bases at V and 4 bases at J, with 10 bases between. The CDR3 loop spans 11 amino acids. The V gene's germline CDR1 is SEHNR and CDR2 FQNEAQ (reference sequence).

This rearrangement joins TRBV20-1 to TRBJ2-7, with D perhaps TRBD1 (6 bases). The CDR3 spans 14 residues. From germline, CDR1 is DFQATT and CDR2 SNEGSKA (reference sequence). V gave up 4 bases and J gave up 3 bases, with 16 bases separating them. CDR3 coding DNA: TGCAGTGCTATCGTTCCGACAGGTAGCTACGAGCAGTACGTC. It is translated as CSAIVPTGSYEQYV.

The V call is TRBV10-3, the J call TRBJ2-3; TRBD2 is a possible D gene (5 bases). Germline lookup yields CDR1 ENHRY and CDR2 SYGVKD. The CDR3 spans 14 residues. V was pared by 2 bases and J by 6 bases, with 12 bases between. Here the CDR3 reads CAISEGRGPDTQYF. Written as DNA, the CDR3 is TGTGCCATCAGTGAGGGGAGAGGCCCTGATACGCAGTATTTT.

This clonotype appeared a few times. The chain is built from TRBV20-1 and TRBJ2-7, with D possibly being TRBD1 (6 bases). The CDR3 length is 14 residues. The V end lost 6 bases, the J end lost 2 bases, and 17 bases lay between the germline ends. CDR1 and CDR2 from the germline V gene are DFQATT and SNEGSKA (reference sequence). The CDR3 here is CSAPHRDNAYEQYF. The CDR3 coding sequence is TGCAGTGCACCCCACCGGGACAATGCCTACGAGCAGTACTTC.

The chain's CDR3 is CSGWYNEQFF. CDR3 DNA: TGCTCGGGGTGGTACAATGAGCAGTTCTTC. The chain is built from TRBV29-1 and TRBJ2-1; D perhaps matches TRBD2 (5 bases). This CDR3 is built from 10 residues. Germline V CDR1 and CDR2: SQVTM, ANQGSEA.

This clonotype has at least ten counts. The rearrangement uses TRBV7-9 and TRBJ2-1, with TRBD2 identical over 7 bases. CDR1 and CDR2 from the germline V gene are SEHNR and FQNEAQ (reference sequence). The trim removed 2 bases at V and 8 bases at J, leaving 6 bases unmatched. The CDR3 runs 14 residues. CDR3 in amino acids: CASSLWAAGDEQFF. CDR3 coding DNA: TGTGCCAGCAGCTTATGGGCCGCGGGGGATGAGCAGTTCTTC.

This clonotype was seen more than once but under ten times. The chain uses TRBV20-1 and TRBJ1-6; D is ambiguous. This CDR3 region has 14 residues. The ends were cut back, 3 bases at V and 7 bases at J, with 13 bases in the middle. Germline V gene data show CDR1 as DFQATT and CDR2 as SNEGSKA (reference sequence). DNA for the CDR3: TGCAGTGCTAGGAGGGTGACTGGGAATTCACCCCTCCACTTT. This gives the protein CSARRVTGNSPLHF.

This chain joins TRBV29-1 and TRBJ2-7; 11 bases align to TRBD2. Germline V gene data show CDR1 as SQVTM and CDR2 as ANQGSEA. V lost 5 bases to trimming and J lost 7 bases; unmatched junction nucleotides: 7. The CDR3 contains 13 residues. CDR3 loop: CSVCQRLAGEQYF. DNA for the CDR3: TGCAGCGTTTGTCAAAGACTAGCGGGGGAGCAGTACTTC.

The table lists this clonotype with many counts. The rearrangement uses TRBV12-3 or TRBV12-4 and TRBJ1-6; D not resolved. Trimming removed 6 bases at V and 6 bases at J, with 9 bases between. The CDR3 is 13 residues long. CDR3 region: CASSIGLNSPLHF. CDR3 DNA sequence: TGTGCCAGCAGCATCGGACTTAATTCACCCCTCCACTTT.

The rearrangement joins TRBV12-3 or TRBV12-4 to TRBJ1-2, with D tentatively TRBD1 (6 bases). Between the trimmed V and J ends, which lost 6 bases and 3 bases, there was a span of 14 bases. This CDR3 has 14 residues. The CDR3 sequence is CASSLRGQDYGYTF. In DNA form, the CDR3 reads TGTGCCAGCAGCCTCAGGGGTCAGGACTATGGCTACACCTTC.

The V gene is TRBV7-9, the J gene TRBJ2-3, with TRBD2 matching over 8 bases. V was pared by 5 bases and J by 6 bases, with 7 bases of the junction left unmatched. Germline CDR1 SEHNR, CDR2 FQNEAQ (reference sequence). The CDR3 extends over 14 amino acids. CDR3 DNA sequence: TGTGCCAGCAGCGCGGGAGGAGGAGGGGATACGCAGTATTTT. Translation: CASSAGGGGDTQYF.

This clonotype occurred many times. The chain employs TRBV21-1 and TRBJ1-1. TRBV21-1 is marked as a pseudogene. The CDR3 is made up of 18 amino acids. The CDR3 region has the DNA TGTGCCAGCAGCAAAGTCGCGGCATACCGGAACATGAACACTGAAGCTTTCTTT. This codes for CASSKVAAYRNMNTEAFF.

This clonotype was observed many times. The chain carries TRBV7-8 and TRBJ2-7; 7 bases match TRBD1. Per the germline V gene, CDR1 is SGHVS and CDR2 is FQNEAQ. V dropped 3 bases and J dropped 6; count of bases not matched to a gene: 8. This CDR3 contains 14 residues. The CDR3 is CASSFTTGQSEQYV. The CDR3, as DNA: TGTGCCAGCAGCTTTACGACAGGGCAGTCCGAGCAGTACGTC.